Here is one T cell receptor beta chain with its context. Its antigen is as yet unknown. These data come from a study of response to subunit inactivated influenza vaccine. The ends were cut back, 7 bases at V and 3 bases at J, with 16 bases in the middle. The CDR3 is 14 residues long. CDR1 and CDR2 (germline): MNHNS, SASEGT. Whole-study findings and limits: The authors suggested that few new T cells are recruited per seasonal influenza vaccination.

TCRdb called the RT-PCR reads again in MiXCR, with one record for every CDR3 protein. The sample holds fewer than 700,000 distinct CDR3 sequences, roughly 13% seen once. The sequence came from a man aged 45 to 65 who received an inactivated influenza vaccine. V is TRBV6-1 and J is TRBJ2-7; maybe TRBD1 (6 bases). Material: PBMCs from blood, obtained 35 to 45 days after vaccination. CDR3 sequence reads: CASILTGHDYEQYF. As DNA, the CDR3 is TGTGCCAGCATCTTAACGGGACACGACTACGAGCAGTACTTC.